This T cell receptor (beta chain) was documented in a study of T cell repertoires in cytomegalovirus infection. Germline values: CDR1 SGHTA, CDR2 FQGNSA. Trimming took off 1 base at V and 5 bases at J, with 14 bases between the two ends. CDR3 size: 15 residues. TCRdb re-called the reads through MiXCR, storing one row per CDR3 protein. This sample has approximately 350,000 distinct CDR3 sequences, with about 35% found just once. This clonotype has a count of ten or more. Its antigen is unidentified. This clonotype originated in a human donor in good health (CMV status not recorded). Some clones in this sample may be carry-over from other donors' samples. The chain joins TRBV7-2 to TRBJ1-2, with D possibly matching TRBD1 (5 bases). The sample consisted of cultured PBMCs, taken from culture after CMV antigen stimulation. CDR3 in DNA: TGTGCCAGCAGCTTAGACAGGACGTGGGATTATGGCTACACCTTC. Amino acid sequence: CASSLDRTWDYGYTF.